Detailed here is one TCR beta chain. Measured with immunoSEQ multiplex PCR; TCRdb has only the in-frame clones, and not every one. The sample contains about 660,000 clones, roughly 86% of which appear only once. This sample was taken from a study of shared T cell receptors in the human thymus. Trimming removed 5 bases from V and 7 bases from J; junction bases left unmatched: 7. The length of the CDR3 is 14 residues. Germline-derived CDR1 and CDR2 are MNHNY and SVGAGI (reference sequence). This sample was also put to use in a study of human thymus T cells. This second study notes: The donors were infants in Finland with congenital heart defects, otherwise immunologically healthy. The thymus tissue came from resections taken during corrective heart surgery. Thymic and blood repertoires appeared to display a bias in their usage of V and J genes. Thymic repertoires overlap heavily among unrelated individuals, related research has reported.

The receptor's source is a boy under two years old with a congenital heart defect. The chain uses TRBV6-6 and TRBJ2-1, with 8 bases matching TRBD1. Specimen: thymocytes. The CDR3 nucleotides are TGTGCCAGCAGTACAAGGACAGGGTTGAATGAGCAGTTCTTC. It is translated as CASSTRTGLNEQFF.